The present T cell receptor beta chain was sequenced within a study of early T cells in non-severe SARS-CoV-2 infection. TCRdb re-called the 5' RACE reads through MiXCR, storing one row per CDR3 protein. The sample lists 66,000 or so distinct CDR3 sequences, 13% occurring once. Ten or more counts support this clonotype. Sequenced material: whole blood. The sequence was obtained from an adult who was a healthcare worker with PCR-confirmed SARS-CoV-2 infection or an uninfected control (not recorded which).

CDR3 sequence (DNA): TGTGCCAGCAGTGAAGGTTTTTCCTACGAGCAGTACTTC. This codes for CASSEGFSYEQYF. This sequence joins TRBV6-1 and TRBJ2-7; D remains ambiguous. V gave up 1 base and J gave up 1 base, with 5 bases separating them. Germline V gene data show CDR1 as MNHNS and CDR2 as SASEGT. The CDR3 loop spans 13 amino acids.